This T cell receptor beta chain was captured in a study of CD8 T cells in ankylosing spondylitis. TCRdb reanalysed the 5' RACE reads using MiXCR and keeps one entry per CDR3 protein. The data contain fewer than 400,000 distinct CDR3 sequences, approximately 8.2% of them singletons. The length of the CDR3 is 12 residues. Germline V gene data show CDR1 as SNHLY and CDR2 as FYNNEI. The V end lost 3 bases, the J end lost 6 bases, and 5 bases lay between the germline ends. Overall study findings and caveats: Seemingly characteristic of ankylosing spondylitis blood was a TCR beta motif consisting of roughly 8 highly homologous variants.

Of note for this clonotype: Its antigen is as yet unknown.

V gene TRBV2 combines with J gene TRBJ2-2, with unresolved D. The TCR originated in a male donor with ankylosing spondylitis. The sequenced sample was blood, either unsorted or a sorted T cell fraction (not recorded which). The CDR3 region is CASSDPSGELFF. For the CDR3, the DNA is TGTGCCAGCAGTGACCCGTCCGGGGAGCTGTTTTTT.